The 28 T cell receptor beta chains presented below share a single source sample, sequenced in a study of chemoradiotherapy in HPV16-positive cancers. TCRdb's table, derived via immunoSEQ multiplex PCR, lists solely in-frame clones and lacks some. The sample lists under 70,000 clones; roughly nine tenths were seen once. Sample: blood, taken from a patient who underwent chemoradiotherapy. These receptors all come from a human donor with HPV-associated anogenital cancer.

The chain couples TRBV19 to TRBJ2-1; a weak D match, TRBD1 (6 bases). The CDR3 totals 15 residues. Per the germline V gene, CDR1 is LNHDA and CDR2 is SQIVND (reference sequence). V was trimmed by 5 bases and J by 7 bases, leaving 18 bases between them. The CDR3 nucleotides read TGTGCCAGTAGTCGAGACAGAGTAGGGGGAAATGAGCAGTTCTTC. Amino acids: CASSRDRVGGNEQFF.

V is TRBV10-1 and J is TRBJ1-1; D gene ambiguous. The CDR3 is 13 residues long. The V gene lost 4 bases and the J gene lost 0 bases, with 6 bases spanning the gap. Germline V lookup: CDR1 WNHNN, CDR2 SYGVQD (reference sequence). The CDR3 here is CASSAQMNTEAFF. The CDR3 DNA is TGCGCCAGCAGTGCCCAAATGAACACTGAAGCTTTCTTT.

The CDR3 loop reads CASSQGSTAGGSYEQYF. CDR3 nucleotide sequence: TGCGCCAGCAGCCAAGGGAGCACGGCAGGGGGCTCCTACGAGCAGTACTTC. The chain links TRBV4-3 to TRBJ2-7; 7 bases agree with TRBD1. The V gene's germline CDR1 is LGHNA and CDR2 YSLEER. Trimming cost V 1 base and J 0 bases; bases outside gene matches: 9. CDR3 length: 17 residues.

This clone was seen only a few times. V usage is TRBV23-1 and J usage is TRBJ1-1, with D unclear. TRBV23-1 is noted as an ORF with a role that remains uncertain. The CDR3 spans 11 residues. The V and J ends lost 6 bases and 6 bases respectively, with 8 bases between them. The chain's CDR3 is CASSSRAEAFF. In DNA form, the CDR3 reads TGCGCCAGCAGCTCAAGAGCTGAAGCTTTCTTT.

V gene TRBV7-9 combines with J gene TRBJ2-6; D is ambiguous. V lost 4 bases, J lost 4 bases, and 11 bases lay in between. The CDR3 has 15 residues. Germline V CDR1 and CDR2: SEHNR, FQNEAQ (reference sequence). In DNA, the CDR3 is TGTGCCAGCAGCTCGGAGTTGAGCGGGGCCAACGTCCTGACTTTC. This translates into CASSSELSGANVLTF. The variable domain in full, with the rest retrieved from reference TRBV7-9 and TRBJ2-6, is DTGVSQNPRHKITKRGQNVTFRCDPISEHNRLYWYRQTLGQGPEFLTYFQNEAQLEKSRLLSDRFSAERPKGSFSTLEIQRTEQGDSAMYLCASSSELSGANVLTFGAGSRLTVL.

The rearrangement uses TRBV10-3 and TRBJ2-7; 12 bases fit TRBD1. V was clipped by 6 bases and J by 3 bases; unmatched bases: 6. Germline V CDR1 and CDR2: ENHRY, SYGVKD. This CDR3 is built from 15 residues. CDR3 DNA: TGTGCCATCAGACCGGGACAGGGGGCGCTCTACGAGCAGTACTTC. As protein: CAIRPGQGALYEQYF.

V and J are TRBV11-3 and TRBJ2-1; TRBD2 might be the D (6 bases). Trimming cost V 0 bases and J 3 bases, with 9 bases left between them. The CDR3 totals 15 residues. Germline V gives CDR1 SGHNT, CDR2 YENEEA. CDR3 nucleotides: TGTGCCAGCAGCTTAGAGGAGGGGCGCTACAATGAGCAGTTCTTC. Residues: CASSLEEGRYNEQFF.

The chain employs TRBV6-1 and TRBJ2-7; no clear D gene. The CDR3 sequence is 14 residues long. Trimming removed 4 bases at V and 1 base at J, with 11 bases between. Germline loops: CDR1 MNHNS, CDR2 SASEGT. CDR3: CASSVARPSYEQYF. The CDR3 nucleotides are TGTGCCAGCAGTGTCGCCAGGCCATCCTACGAGCAGTACTTC.

The chain carries TRBV5-1 and TRBJ2-1; TRBD2 matches at 12 bases. V lost 2 bases to trimming and J lost 7 bases; unmatched junction nucleotides: 4. The germline gives CDR1 SGHRS, CDR2 YFSETQ. The CDR3 is 15 residues long. The CDR3 DNA reads as TGCGCCAGCAGCTTAATCACTAGCGGGAGGAATGAGCAGTTCTTC. Its translation: CASSLITSGRNEQFF.

V is TRBV10-3 and J is TRBJ2-3; a possible D gene is TRBD2 (5 bases). V gave up 4 bases and J gave up 3 bases, with 11 bases separating them. From germline, CDR1 is ENHRY and CDR2 SYGVKD. The CDR3 loop spans 14 amino acids. CDR3: CAISGSTGTDTQYF. In DNA form, the CDR3 reads TGTGCCATCAGTGGGTCGACGGGAACAGATACGCAGTATTTT.

This clone was counted a single time. This chain joins TRBV4-3 and TRBJ1-1; D perhaps matches TRBD1 (5 bases). The CDR3 has 16 amino acids. In germline, CDR1 is LGHNA, CDR2 YSLEER. V was pared by 2 bases and J by 4 bases, with 17 bases between. CDR3 residues: CASSQSGSGAGTEAFF. The CDR3 bases are TGCGCCAGCAGCCAATCTGGGTCCGGGGCGGGCACTGAAGCTTTCTTT.

This clone was recorded once. The chain has TRBV18 and TRBJ2-2; 7 bases are a match to TRBD2. The CDR3 extends over 17 amino acids. With V trimmed by 0 bases and J by 6 bases, 10 bases remained unmatched. Germline CDR1 reads KGHSH; CDR2 reads LQKENI. Written as DNA, the CDR3 is TGTGCCAGCTCACCACCGCCGGGACGGGAGGTACCCGGGGAGCTGTTTTTT. It specifies CASSPPPGREVPGELFF.

This chain uses TRBV11-3 with TRBJ2-5; TRBD1 matches at 9 bases. Unmatched junction bases numbered 10, after V lost 4 bases and J lost 7 bases. Per germline, CDR1 SGHNT and CDR2 YENEEA. This CDR3 region has 15 residues. The CDR3 sequence is CASSSRDREGVTQYF. For the CDR3, the DNA is TGTGCCAGCAGCTCAAGGGACAGGGAAGGGGTGACCCAGTACTTC.

The chain couples TRBV12-5 to TRBJ2-7; D is unclear. Germline CDR1 is LGHNT and CDR2 is FRNRAP. The CDR3 extends over 15 amino acids. V was cut by 0 bases and J by 2 bases, with 11 bases left in between. The CDR3 DNA reads as TGTGCTAGTGGTTTGGTACTGAACGGCCCCTACGAGCAGTACTTC. It specifies CASGLVLNGPYEQYF.

The gene calls are TRBV29-1 and TRBJ1-2; D call uncertain. V lost 0 bases and J lost 4, with 9 bases in between. This CDR3 is built from 13 residues. CDR1 and CDR2 from the germline V gene are SQVTM and ANQGSEA. The DNA of the CDR3 is TGCAGCGTTGAAGATCGTTTGGTCTATGGCTACACCTTC. This encodes CSVEDRLVYGYTF.

V is TRBV21-1 and J is TRBJ2-1; the table's D call TRBD1 went unverified against the DNA. TRBV21-1 is assigned pseudogene status. This CDR3 has 15 residues. As DNA, the CDR3 is TGTGCCAGCACCCCCTGGGGCCCCGGTCCCTTCTGGCTGTTCTTC. This gives the protein CASTPWGPGPFWLFF.

The chain joins TRBV10-1 to TRBJ2-5, with 7 bases that match TRBD1. Trimming took 1 base from V and 6 from J; bases not matched to a gene: 2. Germline-derived CDR1 and CDR2 are WNHNN and SYGVQD (reference sequence). This CDR3 has 13 residues. The CDR3, as DNA: TGCGCCAGCAGTGAGTACAGGGGCCAGACCCAGTACTTC. It specifies CASSEYRGQTQYF.

This chain uses TRBV6-5 with TRBJ1-1; D possibly corresponds to TRBD1 (5 bases). The CDR3 consists of 15 residues. Germline CDR1 reads MNHEY; CDR2 reads SVGAGI. The V end was cut by 0 bases, the J end by 4 bases, with 12 bases between. CDR3 sequence (DNA): TGTGCCAGCAGTTACTCGGGAACCCAGGGCACTGAAGCTTTCTTT. Encoded protein: CASSYSGTQGTEAFF.

This clone was recorded a few times. V usage is TRBV6-4 and J usage is TRBJ1-6; no reliable D call. CDR1 and CDR2 (germline): MRHNA, SNTAGT. The CDR3 spans 13 residues. V gave up 0 bases and J gave up 6 bases, with 3 bases separating them. In DNA form, the CDR3 reads TGTGCCAGCAGTGACTCTAGTAATTCACCCCTCCACTTT. This sequence encodes CASSDSSNSPLHF.

The rearrangement joins TRBV29-1 to TRBJ2-5; 11 bases are shared with TRBD2. Trimming removed 6 bases from V and 1 base from J; junction bases left unmatched: 1. Germline CDR1 and CDR2: SQVTM and ANQGSEA. This CDR3 spans 13 amino acids. This CDR3 is CSVGTSGQETQYF. In DNA, the CDR3 is TGCAGCGTCGGGACTAGCGGCCAAGAGACCCAGTACTTC.

The chain is built from TRBV19 and TRBJ2-2, with 14 positions matching TRBD2. With V trimmed by 8 bases and J by 4 bases, 9 bases remained unmatched. This CDR3 is built from 17 residues. The germline CDR1 and CDR2 sequences are LNHDA and SQIVND (reference sequence). The CDR3 DNA follows: TGTGCCAGTCGGGGACTAGCGGGAGAACTGGTCACCGGGGAGCTGTTTTTT. Protein sequence: CASRGLAGELVTGELFF.

The V gene is TRBV25-1, the J gene TRBJ2-1; D is perhaps TRBD1 or TRBD2 (7 bases each). Trimming took 4 bases from V and 8 from J, leaving 12 bases between them. The CDR3 contains 13 residues. Per the germline V gene, CDR1 is MGHDK and CDR2 is SYGVNS. In DNA, the CDR3 is TGTGCCAGCAGTGCGGCAGGGGGGGATGAGCAGTTCTTC. Protein: CASSAAGGDEQFF.

This clone was seen a few times. The rearrangement links TRBV20-1 to TRBJ1-2; D is undetermined. Deletions cut 5 bases from V and 4 bases from J, with 8 bases between. Germline CDR1 is DFQATT and CDR2 is SNEGSKA (reference sequence). This CDR3 comprises 11 residues. CDR3 protein: CSAQNFYGYTF. CDR3 in DNA: TGCAGTGCTCAAAATTTCTATGGCTACACCTTC.

The chain carries TRBV18 and TRBJ2-2, with D perhaps matching TRBD1 (5 bases). V was shortened by 4 bases and J by 1 base, with 10 bases between the two germline ends. The germline V gene has CDR1 KGHSH and CDR2 LQKENI. This CDR3 region has 15 residues. CDR3: CASSRPQGNTGELFF. The CDR3 nucleotides are TGTGCCAGCTCACGCCCCCAGGGGAACACCGGGGAGCTGTTTTTT. The full variable domain, in which reference TRBV18 and TRBJ2-2 provide the parts outside the CDR3, is NAGVMQNPRHLVRRRGQEARLRCSPMKGHSHVYWYRQLPEEGLKFMVYLQKENIIDESGMPKERFSAEFPKEGPSILRIQQVVRGDSAAYFCASSRPQGNTGELFFGEGSRLTVL.

This clone has just one count. The genes are TRBV19 and TRBJ1-1; D call uncertain. V was trimmed by 4 bases and J by 1 base, leaving 10 bases between them. This CDR3 contains 14 residues. Germline V gene sequence: CDR1 LNHDA, CDR2 SQIVND (reference sequence). The CDR3 coding sequence is TGTGCCAGTAGTAAAGGTGGAACGAACACTGAAGCTTTCTTT. This encodes CASSKGGTNTEAFF. Complete variable domain (other parts from reference TRBV19 and TRBJ1-1): DGGITQSPKYLFRKEGQNVTLSCEQNLNHDAMYWYRQDPGQGLRLIYYSQIVNDFQKGDIAEGYSVSREKKESFPLTVTSAQKNPTAFYLCASSKGGTNTEAFFGQGTRLTVV.

The gene calls are TRBV19 and TRBJ2-5; the match to TRBD2 covers 7 bases. Trimming took 6 bases from V and 5 from J; bases not matched to a gene: 12. This CDR3 comprises 15 residues. In germline, CDR1 is LNHDA, CDR2 SQIVND (reference sequence). CDR3 coding DNA: TGTGCCAGTAGGAGGTCACTAGCGACTTCGGAGACCCAGTACTTC. Encoded protein: CASRRSLATSETQYF.

This clone occurred once. CDR3 protein: CASSRGGTNDEQFF. The CDR3 DNA reads TGTGCCAGCAGCCGAGGGGGGACAAATGATGAGCAGTTCTTC. The J gene is TRBJ2-1, the V gene TRBV7-3; D assignment may be TRBD1 or TRBD2 (6 bases each). Looked up from germline, CDR1 is SGHTA and CDR2 is FQGTGA. The CDR3 extends over 14 amino acids. V lost 5 bases and J 8 bases, leaving 16 bases between the germline ends. The whole variable domain, filled in from reference TRBV7-3 and TRBJ2-1, reads GAGVSQTPSNKVTEKGKYVELRCDPISGHTALYWYRQSLGQGPEFLIYFQGTGAADDSGLPNDRFFAVRPEGSVSTLKIQRTERGDSAVYLCASSRGGTNDEQFFGPGTRLTVL.

The chain has TRBV19 and TRBJ2-2, with D perhaps TRBD1 (5 bases). Per germline, CDR1 LNHDA and CDR2 SQIVND (reference sequence). The CDR3 is 15 residues long. V was shortened by 7 bases and J by 0 bases, with 12 bases between the two germline ends. CDR3 sequence reads: CASTARTPNTGELFF. The CDR3 DNA reads as TGTGCCAGTACAGCGAGGACACCGAACACCGGGGAGCTGTTTTTT.